These T cell receptor beta chains were read from a single sample in a study of CD8 T cells in Susac syndrome. MiXCR was run by TCRdb on the immunoSEQ multiplex PCR reads, yielding one entry per CDR3 protein. Among over 120,000 distinct CDR3 sequences listed, 94% were seen once. Sequencing was done on a sample of CD4+ T cells from PBMCs. All receptors derive from a human donor in good health. The CDR3 runs from the conserved cysteine through the conserved F or W. A D gene is named only where the DNA matches it firmly. Clone size, where shown, is once, few, many, or a class for clones that have expanded.

>TRBJ2-6|NA|TRBV19|TRBD1
TGTGCCAGTATGGTGACAGGGTCCTCTGGGGCCAACGTCCTGACTTTC
CASMVTGSSGANVLTF
>TRBJ2-7|once|TRBV11-2|NA
TGTGCCAGCAGCCCAGTGACTACTCGGGAGCAGTACTTC
CASSPVTTREQYF
>TRBJ1-1|NA|TRBV9|NA
TGTGCCAGCAGCGTAACCCGCCAGGGTGAAGCTTTCTTT
CASSVTRQGEAFF
>TRBJ1-5|NA|TRBV6-2/TRBV6-3|NA
TGTGCCAGCAGATACGGACCCGGCGGAGGGTTGGGACAGCCCCAGCATTTT
CASRYGPGGGLGQPQHF
>TRBJ1-2|NA|TRBV10-3|NA
TGTGCCATCAGTGAACGGGGGAGAGATGGCTACACCTTC
CAISERGRDGYTF
>TRBJ2-5|NA|TRBV2|TRBD2
TGTGCCAGCAGTGAATTGGGGGGGGAGACCCAGTACTTC
CASSELGGETQYF
>TRBJ2-3|NA|TRBV5-1|NA
TGCGCCAGCAGCGCCCCACGGGACGGTCGCACAGATACGCAGTATTTT
CASSAPRDGRTDTQYF
>TRBJ2-3|NA|TRBV12-3/TRBV12-4|NA
TGTGCCAGCAGTTTATATACGCAGTATTTT
CASSLYTQYF
>TRBJ2-7|NA|TRBV12-3/TRBV12-4|NA
TGTGCCAGCGGTCCTCAGACACTGCCTGGCGAGCAGTACTTC
CASGPQTLPGEQYF
>TRBJ2-5|NA|TRBV6-2/TRBV6-3|NA
TGTGCCAGCAGTTATTGGAGAAGCCCCCGGGAGACCCAGTACTTC
CASSYWRSPRETQYF
>TRBJ2-3|NA|TRBV6-4|NA
TGTGCCAGCAGTGACAACGGGGATACGCAGTATTTT
CASSDNGDTQYF
>TRBJ2-5|NA|TRBV10-1|NA
TGCGCCAGCAGCCCGACCGACAGAAGTCAAGAGACCCAGTACTTC
CASSPTDRSQETQYF
>TRBJ2-1|NA|TRBV19|NA
TGTGCCCCTAGGGCGGGGCTTTACAATGAGCAGTTCTTC
CAPRAGLYNEQFF
>TRBJ2-1|NA|TRBV5-4|NA
TGTGCCAGCAGCTTGGTGGGTTATGAGCAGTTCTTC
CASSLVGYEQFF
>TRBJ2-7|NA|TRBV28|TRBD2
TGTGCCAGCATCCCAAGGGGACTAGCGGGCGGGTCCTACGAGCAGTACTTC
CASIPRGLAGGSYEQYF
>TRBJ2-5|NA|TRBV29-1|NA
TGCAGCGTTGAACAGGGAGTTTCAGAGACCCAGTACTTC
CSVEQGVSETQYF
>TRBJ2-5|NA|TRBV4-2|NA
TGTGCCAGCAGCCAAGATGGAGGGAACCAAGAGACCCAGTACTTC
CASSQDGGNQETQYF
>TRBJ1-5|NA|TRBV6-2/TRBV6-3|TRBD1
TGTGCCAGCAGTTACACCCCGGGCAGGGGGCTGGCTCAGCCCCAGCATTTT
CASSYTPGRGLAQPQHF
>TRBJ2-3|NA|TRBV20-1|TRBD2
TGCAGTGCTAGAGGGCTAGCGGCCTTAAGCCAGGCAGATACGCAGTATTTT
CSARGLAALSQADTQYF
>TRBJ1-2|NA|TRBV30|NA
TGTGCCTGGAGGGGAAAACGGCCCTATGGCTACACCTTC
CAWRGKRPYGYTF
>TRBJ2-1|NA|TRBV7-9|NA
TGTGCCAGCAGCCCGACAGGGAGGTACAATGAGCAGTTCTTC
CASSPTGRYNEQFF
>TRBJ2-5|NA|TRBV28|TRBD1
TGTGCCAGCAGCGACCCCGGGACAGGGGGGAAAGAGACCCAGTACTTC
CASSDPGTGGKETQYF
>TRBJ2-1|NA|TRBV7-6|NA
TGTGCCAGCAGCGGCATCAGGCCAAGCTCCTACAATGAGCAGTTCTTC
CASSGIRPSSYNEQFF
>TRBJ2-5|NA|TRBV19|TRBD1
TGTGCCAGTGCACTAGGGACAGACCAAGAGACCCAGTACTTC
CASALGTDQETQYF
>TRBJ2-1|NA|TRBV12-3/TRBV12-4|NA
TGTGCCATCCAAGGGACCCACCCACTCTACAATGAGCAGTTCTTC
CAIQGTHPLYNEQFF
>TRBJ2-2|NA|TRBV11-1|TRBD2
TGTGCCAGCAGCCGTACTAGCGGGTCAAACACCGGGGAGCTGTTTTTT
CASSRTSGSNTGELFF
>TRBJ1-1|NA|TRBV20-1|NA
TGCAGTGCTACAGAGAACACTGAAGCTTTCTTT
CSATENTEAFF
>TRBJ2-2|NA|TRBV9|NA
TGTGCCAGCAGCGTAATAGCGACCGGGGAGCTGTTTTTT
CASSVIATGELFF
>TRBJ2-3|NA|TRBV19|NA
TGTGCCAGTAGTATTGAGGGGCGGGCAGATACGCAGTATTTT
CASSIEGRADTQYF
>TRBJ2-5|once|TRBV6-5|TRBD2
TGTGCCAGCAGCCCACTAGCGGGAGTGCTGGAGACCCAGTACTTC
CASSPLAGVLETQYF
>TRBJ2-2|NA|TRBV6-6|TRBD2
TGTGCCAGCAGTTCGCGGACTAGCAGCACCGGGGAGCTGTTTTTT
CASSSRTSSTGELFF
>TRBJ2-1|NA|TRBV29-1|NA
TGCAGCGCCTCTCTCGATAGCTCCTACAATGAGCAGTTCTTC
CSASLDSSYNEQFF
>TRBJ2-2|NA|TRBV6-6|NA
TGTGCCAGCCAGAGCACCGGGGAGCTGTTTTTT
CASQSTGELFF
>TRBJ1-3|NA|TRBV27|TRBD1
TGTGCCAGCAGCGCTTCCAGGGGGCTGAAAGGAAACACCATATATTTT
CASSASRGLKGNTIYF
>TRBJ1-1|NA|TRBV7-9|NA
TGTGCCAGCAGCTTAAAGCAAGGGACTGAAGCTTTCTTT
CASSLKQGTEAFF